This T cell receptor beta chain came from a study of T-cell memory formation after mild COVID-19. Points from the study as a whole: Researchers report contracting CD4+ clones mostly in CM and EM, with CD8+ clones in EMRA.

MiXCR, run by TCRdb on the 5' RACE reads, gives a single entry per CDR3 protein. The sample lists about 430,000 distinct CDR3 sequences, 20% to 25% occurring once. This clonotype was seen a few times. What it binds is not known. Germline CDR1 and CDR2: SGDLS and YYNGEE. V lost 3 bases, J lost 1 base, and 1 base stayed unmatched. CDR3 length: 13 residues. The sample was PBMCs or a T cell subset sorted from them (not recorded which). The rearrangement joins TRBV9 to TRBJ2-7, with 7 nucleotides matching TRBD1. The sequence came from an adult woman who had mild COVID-19 (a few samples of this study predate the infection). Cell type and time point are not known. The DNA of the CDR3 is TGTGCCAGCAGCGAGGGGGCATCCTACGAGCAGTACTTC. Translated: CASSEGASYEQYF.